Each of the 30 T cell receptor beta chains below was sequenced from the same sample in a study of blood T cell repertoires in COVID-19. The table came from immunoSEQ multiplex PCR; TCRdb's copy has only in-frame clones and leaves some out. The data contain more than 200,000 clones, approximately 86% of them singletons. The sample taken for sequencing was peripheral blood. Source of these receptors: a woman between 55 and 75 years old with COVID-19, enrolled during active disease.

The V gene is TRBV7-2, the J gene TRBJ1-3; possibly TRBD1 for D (5 bases). The germline CDR1 and CDR2 sequences are SGHTA and FQGNSA. Between the trimmed V and J ends, which lost 4 bases and 0 bases, there was a span of 10 bases. CDR3 length: 15 residues. The chain's CDR3 is CASSSGRGSGNTIYF. As DNA, the CDR3 is TGTGCCAGCAGCTCAGGGCGGGGCTCTGGAAACACCATATATTTT.

The chain is built from TRBV30 and TRBJ2-1; possible D gene TRBD2, 6 bases. Trimming pared 1 base from V and 5 bases from J, leaving 15 bases between. Germline lookup yields CDR1 GTSNPN and CDR2 SVGIG (reference sequence). The CDR3 contains 15 residues. The CDR3 is CAWSGETRRNNEQFF. In DNA, the CDR3 is TGTGCCTGGAGTGGAGAGACTAGGCGAAACAATGAGCAGTTCTTC. The whole variable domain, remainder taken from reference TRBV30 and TRBJ2-1, is SQTIHQWPATLVQPVGSPLSLECTVEGTSNPNLYWYRQAAGRGLQLLFYSVGIGQISSEVPQNLSASRPQDRQFILSSKKLLLSDSGFYLCAWSGETRRNNEQFFGPGTRLTVL.

The rearrangement links TRBV30 to TRBJ2-4; tentative D call: TRBD2 (5 bases). With 3 bases removed from V and 6 bases from J, the gap between germline ends came to 12 bases. The CDR3 length is 13 residues. Germline V gene data show CDR1 as GTSNPN and CDR2 as SVGIG (reference sequence). The CDR3 nucleotides are TGTGCCTGGAGCAAACCAGAGGGAAACATTCAGTACTTC. Protein product: CAWSKPEGNIQYF.

The chain couples TRBV7-9 to TRBJ2-5; D is uncertain. V shed 5 bases and J shed 1 base, with 11 bases lying between them. Germline CDR1 is SEHNR and CDR2 is FQNEAQ (reference sequence). The CDR3 contains 14 residues. In nucleotides, the CDR3 is TGTGCCAGCAGCATAGTCCCGTCCCAAGAGACCCAGTACTTC. It translates to CASSIVPSQETQYF.

The chain links TRBV6-2 or TRBV6-3 to TRBJ2-7, with D tentatively TRBD1 (5 bases). Germline CDR1 reads MNHEY; CDR2 reads SVGEGT. The CDR3 is 15 residues long. Between the trimmed V and J ends, which lost 0 bases and 3 bases, there was a span of 12 bases. Here the CDR3 reads CASSYSGRFDYEQYF. Here the CDR3 DNA reads TGTGCCAGCAGTTACTCGGGGCGATTCGACTACGAGCAGTACTTC.

The chain recombines TRBV3-1 (or the pseudogene TRBV3-2) with TRBJ1-2, with D possibly matching TRBD1 (6 bases). Looked up from germline, CDR1 is LGHDT and CDR2 is YNNKEL (reference sequence). The CDR3 extends over 13 amino acids. V was cut by 4 bases and J by 7 bases, with 13 bases left in between. Here the CDR3 reads CASSRGQSSGYTF. The CDR3 DNA reads TGTGCCAGCAGCCGTGGACAGTCCTCTGGCTACACCTTC.

The gene calls are TRBV29-1 and TRBJ1-3; D may be TRBD1 (5 bases). The CDR3 consists of 13 residues. Looked up from germline, CDR1 is SQVTM and CDR2 is ANQGSEA. Trimming took 6 bases from V and 0 from J, leaving 9 bases between them. CDR3: CSVQDGSGNTIYF. CDR3 in DNA: TGCAGCGTACAGGACGGCTCTGGAAACACCATATATTTT.

The chain joins TRBV3-1 (or the pseudogene TRBV3-2) to TRBJ1-5, with D perhaps matching TRBD1 (5 bases). The CDR3 contains 15 residues. The ends were cut back, 0 bases at V and 2 bases at J, with 8 bases in the middle. CDR1 is LGHDT and CDR2 is YNNKEL in the germline V gene (reference sequence). CDR3 coding DNA: TGTGCCAGCAGCCAAGATATCAGGGGCAATCAGCCCCAGCATTTT. Its protein product is CASSQDIRGNQPQHF.

The chain uses TRBV29-1 and TRBJ1-1; TRBD1 is a possible D gene (6 bases). Germline assignment: CDR1 SQVTM and CDR2 ANQGSEA. There are 14 residues in the CDR3. V dropped 4 bases and J dropped 5 bases, with 17 bases sitting between them. As DNA, the CDR3 is TGCAGCGTTGTTCTGGGGGCCAGGGGAACTGAAGCTTTCTTT. Residues: CSVVLGARGTEAFF.

This clone has only one observation. V usage is TRBV5-1 and J usage is TRBJ2-2; TRBD2 aligns across 16 bases. CDR1 is SGHRS, CDR2 YFSETQ, per germline. V dropped 4 bases and J dropped 4; count of bases not matched to a gene: 4. This CDR3 region has 17 residues. The DNA for the CDR3 is TGCGCCAGCAGCCGGGGACTAGCGGGAGGGGTCACCGGGGAGCTGTTTTTT. Amino acids: CASSRGLAGGVTGELFF.

The chain is built from TRBV5-1 and TRBJ2-7; tentative D call: TRBD1 (6 bases). CDR1 and CDR2 (germline): SGHRS, YFSETQ. The ends were cut back, 3 bases at V and 4 bases at J, with 17 bases in the middle. The CDR3 contains 15 residues. The CDR3 coding sequence is TGCGCCAGCAGCTCGCCCCAGGGGACGGGGTACGAGCAGTACTTC. Translated, it gives CASSSPQGTGYEQYF.

This chain uses TRBV6-6 with TRBJ2-7, with a possible D match to TRBD1 (6 bases). CDR1 and CDR2 from the germline V gene are MNHNY and SVGAGI (reference sequence). The ends were cut back, 4 bases at V and 1 base at J, with 14 bases in the middle. This CDR3 spans 15 amino acids. The CDR3 reads CASSSKQGWSYEQYF. The CDR3 DNA reads TGTGCCAGCAGTTCAAAACAGGGCTGGTCCTACGAGCAGTACTTC.

The V and J genes are TRBV28 and TRBJ1-1, with D perhaps matching TRBD1 (6 bases). CDR3 size: 18 residues. CDR1 MDHEN and CDR2 SYDVKM come from the germline V gene. The V gene lost 6 bases and the J gene lost 6 bases, with 29 bases spanning the gap. CDR3 bases: TGTGCCAGCAGCCCGAGGGGGAGGGGTGTATTTAGCGGATCTGAAGCTTTCTTT. It specifies CASSPRGRGVFSGSEAFF.

The chain uses TRBV7-6 and TRBJ2-7; D is perhaps TRBD2 (6 bases). CDR1 SGHVS and CDR2 FNYEAQ come from the germline V gene. This CDR3 region has 15 residues. V dropped 1 base and J dropped 3 bases, with 13 bases sitting between them. The CDR3 DNA reads TGTGCCAGCAGCTTAGAGGTTAGCGGAAGCTACGAGCAGTACTTC. Its protein product is CASSLEVSGSYEQYF.

The chain uses TRBV27 and TRBJ2-3; a possible D gene is TRBD2 (6 bases). Trimming left V 8 bases short and J 3 bases short, with 15 bases between. The CDR3 runs to 14 residues. The germline CDR1 and CDR2 sequences are MNHEY and SMNVEV (reference sequence). CDR3 DNA: TGTGCCAGCCTCCCCGGGGGTAGGACAGATACGCAGTATTTT. Residues: CASLPGGRTDTQYF.

The genes are TRBV6-5 and TRBJ1-5, with D perhaps TRBD1 (5 bases). The germline V gene encodes CDR1 MNHEY and CDR2 SVGAGI. V was trimmed by 8 bases and J by 3 bases, leaving 17 bases between them. The CDR3 covers 15 residues. The CDR3 loop is CASGGAGLNNQPQHF. In nucleotides, the CDR3 is TGTGCCAGCGGAGGGGCAGGGCTGAACAATCAGCCCCAGCATTTT.

This clone was seen a few times. V usage is TRBV27 and J usage is TRBJ2-1, with D possibly matching TRBD1 (5 bases). Germline CDR1 and CDR2: MNHEY and SMNVEV (reference sequence). With 8 bases removed from V and 7 bases from J, the gap between germline ends came to 9 bases. The CDR3 loop spans 11 amino acids. The CDR3 loop reads CASRQRNEQFF. The CDR3, as DNA: TGTGCCAGCCGACAGAGGAATGAGCAGTTCTTC.

The chain combines TRBV3-1 (or the pseudogene TRBV3-2) with TRBJ2-1; D unclear. The germline V and J ends were trimmed by 0 bases and 5 bases, with 11 bases remaining between them. The length of the CDR3 is 15 residues. CDR1 and CDR2 from the germline V gene are LGHDT and YNNKEL (reference sequence). The CDR3 region is CASSQEIGFHNEQFF. CDR3 coding DNA: TGTGCCAGCAGCCAAGAGATTGGCTTCCACAATGAGCAGTTCTTC.

The V and J genes are TRBV7-5 and TRBJ1-2; TRBD1 is taken as the D call from the table, unchecked against the DNA. TRBV7-5 is assigned pseudogene status. This CDR3 comprises 12 residues. Here the CDR3 reads CARSDRAYGYTF. The CDR3 bases are TGTGCCAGAAGCGACAGGGCCTATGGCTACACCTTC.

V and J are TRBV7-8 and TRBJ1-5; the match to TRBD1 covers 8 bases. Germline-derived CDR1 and CDR2 are SGHVS and FQNEAQ. The CDR3 is 18 residues long. V shed 1 base and J 7 bases; nucleotides not matched to a gene: 15. In nucleotides, the CDR3 is TGTGCCAGCAGCTTAGTACTGGGGGCAGGGGGCTTGGGGCAGCCCCAGCATTTT. Protein sequence: CASSLVLGAGGLGQPQHF.

The chain recombines TRBV6-5 with TRBJ2-1; 7 bases agree with TRBD2. Germline V gives CDR1 MNHEY, CDR2 SVGAGI. CDR3 length equals 15 residues. J was trimmed by 7 bases and V by 8 bases; bases with no gene match: 14. DNA of the CDR3: TGTGCCAGCGGGGTCGGGCGGGAGTTTGTTAATGAGCAGTTCTTC. It encodes CASGVGREFVNEQFF.

J is TRBJ2-7 and V is TRBV6-5; 10 bases fit TRBD1. CDR3 length equals 14 residues. V was pared by 6 bases and J by 6 bases, with 8 bases of the junction left unmatched. In germline, CDR1 is MNHEY, CDR2 SVGAGI. The CDR3 loop is CASRQDRGRLEQYF. As DNA, the CDR3 is TGTGCCAGCAGACAAGACAGGGGGCGTCTCGAGCAGTACTTC.

In this sample, this clone turned up a few times. The V gene is TRBV5-6, the J gene TRBJ1-5; D gene uncertain. Germline CDR1 reads SGHDT; CDR2 reads YYEEEE. The CDR3 has 15 residues. V was clipped by 0 bases and J by 1 base, with 8 bases between them. CDR3 region: CASSLAQFSNQPQHF. The CDR3 coding sequence is TGTGCCAGCAGCTTGGCCCAGTTCAGCAATCAGCCCCAGCATTTT.

The chain uses TRBV5-6 and TRBJ1-5, with unresolved D. Germline V gives CDR1 SGHDT, CDR2 YYEEEE. V was cut by 3 bases and J by 0 bases, with 10 bases left in between. The CDR3 is 15 residues long. The CDR3 DNA sequence: TGTGCCAGCAGCTCCCGGGATCTTAGCAATCAGCCCCAGCATTTT. Protein: CASSSRDLSNQPQHF.

The CDR3 spells CASSYQPAGAGELFF. CDR3 DNA: TGTGCCAGCAGCTATCAACCGGCGGGCGCCGGGGAGCTGTTTTTT. The rearrangement uses TRBV7-9 and TRBJ2-2; tentatively, D is TRBD2 (5 bases). V was shortened by 4 bases and J by 6 bases, with 15 bases between the two germline ends. This CDR3 has 15 amino acids. The V gene's germline CDR1 is SEHNR and CDR2 FQNEAQ (reference sequence).

The chain couples TRBV7-2 to TRBJ2-5; D gene uncertain. Trimming removed 1 base at V and 5 bases at J, with 8 bases between. The CDR3 runs to 13 residues. Germline CDR1 reads SGHTA; CDR2 reads FQGNSA. Here the CDR3 reads CASSLVGRETQYF. The CDR3 coding sequence is TGTGCCAGCAGCTTAGTGGGCAGGGAGACCCAGTACTTC. The entire variable domain, with the rest obtained from reference TRBV7-2 and TRBJ2-5, is as follows: GAGVSQSPSNKVTEKGKDVELRCDPISGHTALYWYRQSLGQGLEFLIYFQGNSAPDKSGLPSDRFSAERTGGSVSTLTIQRTQQEDSAVYLCASSLVGRETQYFGPGTRLLVL.

This sequence joins TRBV18 and TRBJ2-4, with TRBD2 matching over 8 bases. Germline values: CDR1 KGHSH, CDR2 LQKENI. V was pared by 0 bases and J by 1 base, with 8 bases of the junction left unmatched. This CDR3 is built from 18 residues. CDR3 loop: CASSPPMSSGTAKNIQYF. CDR3 nucleotides: TGTGCCAGCTCACCACCTATGAGTAGCGGGACTGCCAAAAACATTCAGTACTTC.

The rearrangement joins TRBV5-1 to TRBJ2-3, with D possibly matching TRBD2 (6 bases). The CDR3 is made up of 15 amino acids. CDR1 and CDR2 from the germline V gene are SGHRS and YFSETQ. V gave up 4 bases and J gave up 11 bases, with 23 bases separating them. CDR3 sequence reads: CASSPTQLTSYGQYF. The CDR3 DNA sequence: TGCGCCAGCAGCCCCACCCAACTCACTAGCTACGGGCAGTATTTT.

This clone is a singleton in its sample. The sample contains more than one DNA sequence encoding this CDR3. V is TRBV7-2 and J is TRBJ1-5, with 7 bases identical to TRBD1. The germline CDR1 and CDR2 sequences are SGHTA and FQGNSA. The CDR3 runs to 14 residues. V was pared by 3 bases and J by 1 base, with 0 bases of the junction left unmatched. The CDR3 sequence is CASSLGQSNQPQHF. In DNA form, the CDR3 reads TGTGCCAGCAGCTTGGGACAGAGCAATCAGCCCCAGCATTTT. Full variable domain (rest looked up from reference TRBV7-2 and TRBJ1-5): GAGVSQSPSNKVTEKGKDVELRCDPISGHTALYWYRQSLGQGLEFLIYFQGNSAPDKSGLPSDRFSAERTGGSVSTLTIQRTQQEDSAVYLCASSLGQSNQPQHFGDGTRLSIL.

The V call is TRBV13, the J call TRBJ2-3, with TRBD2 matching over 9 bases. Germline CDR1 PRHDT, CDR2 FYEKMQ (reference sequence). Trimming took 2 bases from V and 4 from J; bases not matched to a gene: 10. The length of the CDR3 is 17 residues. CDR3 in amino acids: CASSLSAPGLAADTQYF. The CDR3 DNA follows: TGTGCCAGCAGCTTATCAGCCCCGGGACTAGCCGCAGATACGCAGTATTTT.